This entry describes one TCR beta chain. Its antigen remains unknown. The method was immunoSEQ multiplex PCR; TCRdb's version includes in-frame clones alone and lacks a portion of them. The sample carries 85,000 to 130,000 clones, about 83% recorded once. The sample comes from a study of T cell responses to AZD1222 COVID-19 vaccine. Study-level findings and limits: Repertoire sampling occurred only after the peak T cell response. Rises in breadth and depth of Spike-specific TCRs came after two AZD1222 doses.

V was clipped by 0 bases and J by 0 bases, with 9 bases between them. CDR1 SGDLS and CDR2 YYNGEE come from the germline V gene. CDR3 length equals 15 residues. This clonotype was sampled from an adult in good health. The sample in question was peripheral blood, obtained on day 0 of AZD1222 vaccination. The chain combines TRBV9 with TRBJ1-2; D remains unclear. The DNA of the CDR3 is TGTGCCAGCAGCGTAGTTGGGGAACCTAACTATGGCTACACCTTC. Protein: CASSVVGEPNYGYTF. Using reference TRBV9 and TRBJ1-2 for the parts outside the CDR3, the full variable domain is DSGVTQTPKHLITATGQRVTLRCSPRSGDLSVYWYQQSLDQGLQFLIQYYNGEERAKGNILERFSAQQFPDLHSELNLSSLELGDSALYFCASSVVGEPNYGYTFGSGTRLTVV.